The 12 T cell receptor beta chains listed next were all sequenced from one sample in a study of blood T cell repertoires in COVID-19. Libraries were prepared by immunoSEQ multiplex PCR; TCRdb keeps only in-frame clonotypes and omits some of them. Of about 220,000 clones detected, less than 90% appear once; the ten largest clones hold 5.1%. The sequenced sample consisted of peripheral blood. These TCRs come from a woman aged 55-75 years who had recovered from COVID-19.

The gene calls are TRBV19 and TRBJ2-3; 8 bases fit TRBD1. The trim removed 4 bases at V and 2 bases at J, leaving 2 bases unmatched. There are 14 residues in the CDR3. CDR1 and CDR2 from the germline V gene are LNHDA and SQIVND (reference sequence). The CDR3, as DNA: TGTGCCAGTAGTAGGACAGGGCCCACAGATACGCAGTATTTT. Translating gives CASSRTGPTDTQYF.

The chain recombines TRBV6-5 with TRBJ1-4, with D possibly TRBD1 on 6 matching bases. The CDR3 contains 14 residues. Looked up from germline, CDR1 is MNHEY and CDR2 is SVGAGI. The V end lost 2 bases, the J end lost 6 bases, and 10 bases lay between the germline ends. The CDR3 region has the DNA TGTGCCAGCAGTTACGGGGCAGGGGATGAAAAACTGTTTTTT. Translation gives CASSYGAGDEKLFF.

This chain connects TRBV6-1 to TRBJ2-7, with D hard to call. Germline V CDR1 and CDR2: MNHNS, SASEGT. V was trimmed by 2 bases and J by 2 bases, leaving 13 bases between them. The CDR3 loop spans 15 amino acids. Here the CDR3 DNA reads TGTGCCAGCAGTGAACACCAGGCCAAAGCCTACGAGCAGTACTTC. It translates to CASSEHQAKAYEQYF.

CDR3 coding DNA: TGTGCCAGCAGCACCGACAGTTGCAATCAGCCCCAGCATTTT. It yields the protein CASSTDSCNQPQHF. The rearrangement uses TRBV21-1 and TRBJ1-5; TRBD1 reflects the table's D call only, with no check against the DNA. TRBV21-1 is classified as a pseudogene. The CDR3 is 14 amino acids.

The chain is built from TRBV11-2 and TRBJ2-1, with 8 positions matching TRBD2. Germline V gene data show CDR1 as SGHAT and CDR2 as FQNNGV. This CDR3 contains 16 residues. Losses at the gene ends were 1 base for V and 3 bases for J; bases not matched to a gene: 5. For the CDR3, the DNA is TGTGCCAGCAGCTTAGGTCCAGCGGGGGTCTACAATGAGCAGTTCTTC. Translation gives CASSLGPAGVYNEQFF.

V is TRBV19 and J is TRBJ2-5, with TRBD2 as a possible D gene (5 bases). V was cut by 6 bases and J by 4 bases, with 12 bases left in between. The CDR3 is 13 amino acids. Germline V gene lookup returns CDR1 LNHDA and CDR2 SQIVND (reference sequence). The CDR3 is CASSSTRAETQYF. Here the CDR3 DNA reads TGTGCCAGTAGCTCTACTAGAGCAGAGACCCAGTACTTC. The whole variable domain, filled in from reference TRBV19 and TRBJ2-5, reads DGGITQSPKYLFRKEGQNVTLSCEQNLNHDAMYWYRQDPGQGLRLIYYSQIVNDFQKGDIAEGYSVSREKKESFPLTVTSAQKNPTAFYLCASSSTRAETQYFGPGTRLLVL.

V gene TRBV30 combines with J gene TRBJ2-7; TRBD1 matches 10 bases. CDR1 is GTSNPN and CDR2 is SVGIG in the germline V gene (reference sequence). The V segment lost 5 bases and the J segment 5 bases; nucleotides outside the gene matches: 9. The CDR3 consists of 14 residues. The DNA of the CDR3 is TGTGCCTGGCGCATCTTCGGGACAGGGGACGAGCAGTACTTC. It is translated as CAWRIFGTGDEQYF.

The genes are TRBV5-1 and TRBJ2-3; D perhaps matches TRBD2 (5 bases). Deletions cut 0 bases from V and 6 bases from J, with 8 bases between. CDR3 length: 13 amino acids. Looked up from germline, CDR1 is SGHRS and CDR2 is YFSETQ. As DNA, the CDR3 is TGCGCCAGCAGCTTGGGGGAGTGGGATACGCAGTATTTT. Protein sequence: CASSLGEWDTQYF.

CDR3 in amino acids: CVGAAGWGNEQFF. In DNA, the CDR3 is TGTGTGGGAGCCGCAGGATGGGGCAATGAGCAGTTCTTC. The chain uses TRBV5-4 and TRBJ2-1; possible D gene TRBD2, 5 bases. Germline loops: CDR1 SGHNT, CDR2 YYREEE (reference sequence). The CDR3 extends over 13 amino acids.

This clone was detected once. The CDR3 DNA reads TGCGCCAGCAGCTTTCCGGGACAGGGGAGAAAACTGTTTTTT. Protein: CASSFPGQGRKLFF. The J gene is TRBJ1-4, the V gene TRBV5-1; TRBD1 aligns across 10 bases. The CDR3 loop spans 14 amino acids. The V gene's germline CDR1 is SGHRS and CDR2 YFSETQ. V was clipped by 2 bases and J by 10 bases; unmatched bases: 5.

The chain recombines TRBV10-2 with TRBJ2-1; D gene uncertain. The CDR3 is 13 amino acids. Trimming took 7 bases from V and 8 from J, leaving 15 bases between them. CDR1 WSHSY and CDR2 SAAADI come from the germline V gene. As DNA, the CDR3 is TGCGCCAGCACCGATCCAGTCCGTGATGAGCAGTTCTTC. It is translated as CASTDPVRDEQFF.

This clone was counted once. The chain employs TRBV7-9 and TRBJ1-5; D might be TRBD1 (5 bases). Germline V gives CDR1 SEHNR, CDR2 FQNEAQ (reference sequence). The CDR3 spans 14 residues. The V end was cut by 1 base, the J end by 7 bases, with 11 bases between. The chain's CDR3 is CASSLGGAGQPQHF. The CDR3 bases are TGTGCCAGCAGCTTAGGTGGGGCAGGGCAGCCCCAGCATTTT. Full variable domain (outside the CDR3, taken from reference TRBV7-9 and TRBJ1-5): DTGVSQNPRHKITKRGQNVTFRCDPISEHNRLYWYRQTLGQGPEFLTYFQNEAQLEKSRLLSDRFSAERPKGSFSTLEIQRTEQGDSAMYLCASSLGGAGQPQHFGDGTRLSIL.